The TCR beta chain under discussion was sequenced for a study of CD8 T cells in ankylosing spondylitis. Study observations and caveats: Reports say disease-linked clones showed up significantly more in matched ankylosing spondylitis synovial fluid.

TCRdb re-analysed the 5' RACE reads in MiXCR, keeping a single row per CDR3 protein. Counted here are about 140,000 distinct CDR3 sequences, around 7.9% occurring once; the ten biggest clones make up roughly an eighth. This clonotype was counted many times. Its antigen is still unknown. CDR3 length: 16 amino acids. The germline V gene encodes CDR1 SGHRS and CDR2 YFSETQ. With 4 bases clipped from V and 6 bases from J, the junction kept 8 bases outside the gene matches. The rearrangement uses TRBV5-1 and TRBJ1-6, with TRBD1 matching over 9 bases. This sequence was found in a female donor with ankylosing spondylitis or in good health (not recorded which). The sample consisted of blood, either unsorted or a sorted T cell fraction (not recorded which). The DNA for the CDR3 is TGCGCCAGCAGCCGTTCTATGGACAGGGGTAATTCACCCCTCCACTTT. Its protein is CASSRSMDRGNSPLHF. The full variable domain, in which reference TRBV5-1 and TRBJ1-6 provide the parts outside the CDR3, is KAGVTQTPRYLIKTRGQQVTLSCSPISGHRSVSWYQQTPGQGLQFLFEYFSETQRNKGNFPGRFSGRQFSNSRSEMNVSTLELGDSALYLCASSRSMDRGNSPLHFGNGTRLTVT.